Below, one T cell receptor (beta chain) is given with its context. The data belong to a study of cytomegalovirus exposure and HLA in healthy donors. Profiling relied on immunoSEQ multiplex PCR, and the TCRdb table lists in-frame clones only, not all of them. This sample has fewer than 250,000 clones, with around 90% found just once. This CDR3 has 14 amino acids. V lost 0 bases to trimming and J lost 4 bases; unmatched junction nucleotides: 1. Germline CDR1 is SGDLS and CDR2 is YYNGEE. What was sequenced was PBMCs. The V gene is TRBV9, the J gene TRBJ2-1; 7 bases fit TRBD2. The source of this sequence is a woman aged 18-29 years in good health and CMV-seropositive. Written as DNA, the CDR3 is TGTGCCAGCAGCGTAGCTAGCGGTTACAATGAGCAGTTCTTC. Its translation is CASSVASGYNEQFF.